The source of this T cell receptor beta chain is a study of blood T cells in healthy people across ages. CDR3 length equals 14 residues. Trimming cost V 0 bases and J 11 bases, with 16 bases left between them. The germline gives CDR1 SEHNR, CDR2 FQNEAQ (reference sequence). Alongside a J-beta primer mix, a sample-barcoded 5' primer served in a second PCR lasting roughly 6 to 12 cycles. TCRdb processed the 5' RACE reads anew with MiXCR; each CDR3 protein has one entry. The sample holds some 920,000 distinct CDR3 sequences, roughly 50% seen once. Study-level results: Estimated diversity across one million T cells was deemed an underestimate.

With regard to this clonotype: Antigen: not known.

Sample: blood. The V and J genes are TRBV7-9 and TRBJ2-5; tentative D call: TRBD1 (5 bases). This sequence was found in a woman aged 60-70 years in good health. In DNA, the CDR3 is TGTGCCAGCAGCTTAGCGGGGCGACCCAATGAGCAGTACTTC. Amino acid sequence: CASSLAGRPNEQYF.